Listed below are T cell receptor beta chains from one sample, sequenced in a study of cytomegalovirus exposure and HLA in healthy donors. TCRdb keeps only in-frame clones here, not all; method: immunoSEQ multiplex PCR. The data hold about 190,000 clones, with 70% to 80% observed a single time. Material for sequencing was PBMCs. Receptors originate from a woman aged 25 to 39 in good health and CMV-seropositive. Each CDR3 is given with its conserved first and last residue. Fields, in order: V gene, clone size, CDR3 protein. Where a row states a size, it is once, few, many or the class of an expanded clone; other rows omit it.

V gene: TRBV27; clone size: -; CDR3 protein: CASSLFRADTQYF
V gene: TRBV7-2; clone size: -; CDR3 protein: CASSFGTGGSSYEQYF
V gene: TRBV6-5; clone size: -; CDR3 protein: CASGGSETQYF
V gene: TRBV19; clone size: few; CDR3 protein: CASIHRDRVNSAEAFF
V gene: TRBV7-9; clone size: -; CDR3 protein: CASSPPRGNYEQYF
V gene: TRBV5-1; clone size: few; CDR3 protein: CASRLGRRDPGELFF
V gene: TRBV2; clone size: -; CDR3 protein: CASSGDRGDSPLHF
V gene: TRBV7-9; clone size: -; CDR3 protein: CASSQRLDSSANEKLFF
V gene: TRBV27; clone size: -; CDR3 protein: CASSLFGQGSYTF
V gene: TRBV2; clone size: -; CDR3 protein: CASSVSGTSTDTQYF
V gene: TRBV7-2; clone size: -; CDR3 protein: CASSFSGTSYEQYF
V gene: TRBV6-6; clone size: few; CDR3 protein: CASSYQQGALTGELFF
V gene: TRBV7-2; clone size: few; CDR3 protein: CASSPGRGLETEAFF
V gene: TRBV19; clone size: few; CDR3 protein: CASSMTVATEAFF
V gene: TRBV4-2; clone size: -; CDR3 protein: CASSFKWPYNEQFF
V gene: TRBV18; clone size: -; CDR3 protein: CASSAGSSYEQYF
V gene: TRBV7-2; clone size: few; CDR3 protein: CASSLDPQNSYEQYF
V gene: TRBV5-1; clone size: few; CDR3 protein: CASSFGLAGGSRYEQYF
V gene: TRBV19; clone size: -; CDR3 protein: CASSIIEKRNEAFF
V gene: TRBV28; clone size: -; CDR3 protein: CASSFRGVNTGELFF
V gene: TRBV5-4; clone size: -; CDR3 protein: CASSSDFSGNEQFF
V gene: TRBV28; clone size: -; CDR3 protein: CASTWTGRGIQYF
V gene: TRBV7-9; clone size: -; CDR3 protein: CASRGGYRVNTEAFF
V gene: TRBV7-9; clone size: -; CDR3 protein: CASSRGFYNEQFF
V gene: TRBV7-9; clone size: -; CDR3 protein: CASSSQALPSTDTQYF
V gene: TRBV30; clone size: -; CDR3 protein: CAWSVGGRGNQPQHF
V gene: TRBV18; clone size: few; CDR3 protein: CASSPWESTDTQYF
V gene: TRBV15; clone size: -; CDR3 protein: CATSRAGKGGYTF
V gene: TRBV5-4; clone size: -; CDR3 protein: CASSWTGLGTEAFF
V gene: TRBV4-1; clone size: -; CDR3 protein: CASSRSLPDSIFSYEQYF
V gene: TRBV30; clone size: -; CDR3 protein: CAWSPLGTGGYTF
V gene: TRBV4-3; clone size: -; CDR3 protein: CASSPSSRQGGETQYF
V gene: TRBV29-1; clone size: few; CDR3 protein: CSVEMGGRTTNYGYTF
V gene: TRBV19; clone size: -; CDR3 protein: CASSARGQAYEQYF
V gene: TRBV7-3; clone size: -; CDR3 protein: CASSLTASGRFYNEQFF
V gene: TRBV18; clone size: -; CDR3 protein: CASSPATSTGELFF
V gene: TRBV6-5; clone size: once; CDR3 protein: CASRGGQRAYNEQFF
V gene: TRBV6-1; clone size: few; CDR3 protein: CASSELGKGYGYTF
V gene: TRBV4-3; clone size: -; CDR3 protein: CASSQHPSRGLAGGVQETQYF
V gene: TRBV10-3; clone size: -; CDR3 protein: CAISARAGTGAYGYTF
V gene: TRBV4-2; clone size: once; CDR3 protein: CASSPKAGSNYEQYF
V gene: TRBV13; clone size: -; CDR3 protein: CASSFRQGTDTQYF
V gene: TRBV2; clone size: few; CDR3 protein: CASRRTSDQPQHF
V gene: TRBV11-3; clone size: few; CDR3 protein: CASSLDRNTEAFF
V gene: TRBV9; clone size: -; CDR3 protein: CASSEAGTSSTDTQYF
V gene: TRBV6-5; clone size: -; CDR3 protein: CADRGTGVSNEKLFF